This T cell receptor (beta chain) was sequenced during a study of regulatory T cells in long-lasting Graves disease. Looking at the study overall: The definition of persistent Graves' disease was over 5 years of antithyroid drugs with positive TSH receptor antibodies. Findings and caveats of the study: Persistent disease showed a preference for TRBV28, TRBJ1-2 and TRBJ2-5.

The time point is: persistent/refractory GD, antithyroid drugs over 5 years with positive TRAb. There was RNA extracted from PBMCs, and the TCR library was made from it. According to the study, TCR beta libraries were built with iRepertoire HTBI primers and CDR3-region Arm-PCR. TCRdb analysed the multiplex PCR reads with MiXCR anew, one entry per CDR3 protein. The sample shows more than 300,000 distinct CDR3 sequences, less than 30% of them seen only once. This clonotype appeared many times. Its antigen is undetermined. This CDR3 comprises 19 residues. V dropped 7 bases and J dropped 2; count of bases not matched to a gene: 18. CDR1 SNHLY and CDR2 FYNNEI come from the germline V gene.

V is TRBV2 and J is TRBJ2-5; the match to TRBD2 covers 11 bases. Sequenced material: peripheral blood mononuclear cells (PBMCs), taken when the disease was refractory, from a patient treated with antithyroid drugs. The sequence came from a middle-aged woman with Graves disease. The CDR3 loop is CASTPRTTLAGVWQETQYF. The CDR3 nucleotides read TGTGCCAGCACCCCTAGAACGACACTAGCGGGAGTTTGGCAAGAGACCCAGTACTTC.